These 15 T cell receptor beta chains came from one sample sequenced in a study of low-dose radiotherapy and immunotherapy resistance in tumors. The time point was: before trial treatment. TRAV- and TRBV-specific primers, spanning alpha and beta chains, primed first-strand cDNA. It was with a constant-region primer and a V-primer adapter that TCRs were amplified over around 20 PCR cycles. TCRdb reprocessed the reads via MiXCR and lists one record per CDR3 protein. Of around 80,000 distinct CDR3 sequences in the sample, over 15% are singletons; the top ten hold about 5.9%. Sequencing used PBMCs, obtained before treatment. The origin of the receptors is a male donor with prostate cancer.

This clonotype was seen repeatedly, ten times or more. The chain combines TRBV7-8 with TRBJ2-3; TRBD2 matches 10 bases. This CDR3 contains 18 residues. V was pared by 4 bases and J by 5 bases, with 15 bases of the junction left unmatched. Germline CDR1 reads SGHVS; CDR2 reads FQNEAQ. As DNA, the CDR3 is TGTGCCAGCAGCTCCACCCGGGGAAGCGGGGGGGTTATAGATACGCAGTATTTT. Its protein product is CASSSTRGSGGVIDTQYF.

This clonotype was seen at least ten times. The J gene is TRBJ2-3, the V gene TRBV7-9; 9 bases match TRBD1. Per germline, CDR1 SEHNR and CDR2 FQNEAQ (reference sequence). The CDR3 is 18 residues long. V lost 6 bases to trimming and J lost 2 bases; unmatched junction nucleotides: 15. The CDR3 sequence is CASRQNPGQGRLTDTQYF. The CDR3 DNA follows: TGTGCCAGCAGACAGAACCCGGGACAGGGAAGGCTCACAGATACGCAGTATTTT. The entire variable domain, with the rest obtained from reference TRBV7-9 and TRBJ2-3, is as follows: DTGVSQNPRHKITKRGQNVTFRCDPISEHNRLYWYRQTLGQGPEFLTYFQNEAQLEKSRLLSDRFSAERPKGSFSTLEIQRTEQGDSAMYLCASRQNPGQGRLTDTQYFGPGTRLTVL.

V usage is TRBV9 and J usage is TRBJ1-1, with TRBD1 as a possible D gene (6 bases). Trimming removed 4 bases at V and 7 bases at J, with 14 bases between. Germline CDR1 reads SGDLS; CDR2 reads YYNGEE. The CDR3 contains 13 residues. The CDR3 region has the DNA TGTGCCAGCAGCACACACGAGGGGGGTGAAGCTTTCTTT. It encodes CASSTHEGGEAFF.

The table lists this clonotype with many counts. The V call is TRBV5-1, the J call TRBJ2-1; TRBD2 aligns across 10 bases. CDR1 is SGHRS and CDR2 is YFSETQ in the germline V gene. The ends lost 2 bases at V and 8 bases at J; junction bases unmatched: 10. The CDR3 spans 16 residues. The CDR3 loop reads CASSFPGLAVAHEQFF. The CDR3 bases are TGCGCCAGCAGCTTCCCCGGACTAGCGGTCGCCCATGAGCAGTTCTTC. The full variable domain, completed using reference TRBV5-1 and TRBJ2-1, is KAGVTQTPRYLIKTRGQQVTLSCSPISGHRSVSWYQQTPGQGLQFLFEYFSETQRNKGNFPGRFSGRQFSNSRSEMNVSTLELGDSALYLCASSFPGLAVAHEQFFGPGTRLTVL.

In this sample, this clonotype turned up many times. This chain joins TRBV7-6 and TRBJ2-2, with 10 bases matching TRBD1. Germline loops: CDR1 SGHVS, CDR2 FNYEAQ. The CDR3 has 16 amino acids. The ends lost 3 bases at V and 6 bases at J; junction bases unmatched: 7. The CDR3 region is CASSFLGQGSAGELFF. Here the CDR3 DNA reads TGTGCCAGCAGCTTCTTGGGACAGGGGAGCGCCGGGGAGCTGTTTTTT.

The chain is built from TRBV10-3 and TRBJ2-2; TRBD1 is a possible D gene (5 bases). The CDR3 is made up of 15 amino acids. Germline CDR1 reads ENHRY; CDR2 reads SYGVKD. The germline V and J ends were trimmed by 6 bases and 6 bases, with 17 bases remaining between them. CDR3 DNA sequence: TGTGCCATCAGAAAGAGTGGGGAAGGGGCCGGGGAGCTGTTTTTT. This encodes CAIRKSGEGAGELFF.

This clonotype was seen repeatedly, ten times or more. V gene TRBV6-2 or TRBV6-3 combines with J gene TRBJ2-7; D call uncertain. Germline assignment: CDR1 MNHEY and CDR2 SVGEGT. With 6 bases removed from V and 0 bases from J, the gap between germline ends came to 12 bases. The CDR3 is made up of 14 amino acids. CDR3 region: CASSARDGSYEQYF. The CDR3 coding sequence is TGTGCCAGCAGCGCCCGCGACGGCTCCTACGAGCAGTACTTC.

This clonotype has at least ten counts. The genes are TRBV30 and TRBJ2-3, with D hard to call. Trimming cost V 5 bases and J 6 bases, with 15 bases left between them. CDR1 GTSNPN and CDR2 SVGIG come from the germline V gene (reference sequence). This CDR3 contains 13 residues. CDR3 coding DNA: TGTGCCTGGGAGACACACCGGGCGGATACGCAGTATTTT. Translating gives CAWETHRADTQYF.

This clonotype was recorded at least ten times. V gene TRBV19 combines with J gene TRBJ1-5, with TRBD1 matching over 8 bases. Germline CDR1 is LNHDA and CDR2 is SQIVND (reference sequence). CDR3 length: 15 residues. J was trimmed by 0 bases and V by 6 bases; bases with no gene match: 4. CDR3 protein: CASRTTGGSNQPQHF. The CDR3 DNA reads TGTGCCAGTAGGACTACAGGGGGTAGCAATCAGCCCCAGCATTTT.

This clonotype was recorded many times. The chain has TRBV5-1 and TRBJ1-3; 7 nucleotides line up with TRBD1. From germline, CDR1 is SGHRS and CDR2 YFSETQ. The CDR3 contains 14 residues. The V and J ends lost 4 bases and 7 bases, in that order; junction bases with no gene match: 8. As DNA, the CDR3 is TGCGCCAGCAGCAGGGGACAGAGCGCCAACACCATATATTTT. Translation gives CASSRGQSANTIYF.

This clonotype was seen many times. V is TRBV5-4 and J is TRBJ2-7; TRBD1 matches at 10 bases. Trimming at V came to 4 bases and at J to 2 bases, leaving 3 bases not matched to a gene. The CDR3 loop spans 14 amino acids. The germline V gene encodes CDR1 SGHNT and CDR2 YYREEE (reference sequence). CDR3 region: CASSQTGGTYEQYF. In DNA, the CDR3 is TGTGCCAGCAGCCAGACAGGGGGCACCTACGAGCAGTACTTC.

This clonotype was detected many times. The chain is built from TRBV7-9 and TRBJ2-1; TRBD2 is a possible D gene (6 bases). CDR3 length: 17 residues. CDR1 and CDR2 (germline): SEHNR, FQNEAQ (reference sequence). The V end was cut by 5 bases, the J end by 0 bases, with 17 bases between. The DNA of the CDR3 is TGTGCCAGCAGCCTCCCCAGCTCCGGGAGCTCCTACAATGAGCAGTTCTTC. Residues: CASSLPSSGSSYNEQFF.

In its sample, this clonotype was seen many times. The chain uses TRBV7-2 and TRBJ1-5; TRBD1 aligns across 8 bases. The germline CDR1 and CDR2 sequences are SGHTA and FQGNSA. This CDR3 region has 16 residues. V shed 2 bases, J shed 9 bases, and the junction held 12 bases outside the gene matches. The CDR3 reads CASSLSSGGEGWPQHF. Here the CDR3 DNA reads TGTGCCAGCAGCTTATCATCAGGGGGCGAGGGGTGGCCCCAGCATTTT.

The CDR3 loop is CASSFTSGRRSGTGELFF. The CDR3 bases are TGTGCCAGCAGCTTCACTAGCGGGAGGAGGTCGGGCACCGGGGAGCTGTTTTTT. The chain carries TRBV7-2 and TRBJ2-2; TRBD2 matches 12 bases. The CDR3 extends over 18 amino acids. The V gene's germline CDR1 is SGHTA and CDR2 FQGNSA. The V segment lost 3 bases and the J segment 4 bases; nucleotides outside the gene matches: 9.

In this sample, this clonotype turned up a few times. The chain recombines TRBV23-1 with TRBJ2-7; a weak D match, TRBD1 (6 bases). TRBV23-1 is reported as an ORF; its role is uncertain. The V end lost 3 bases, the J end lost 4 bases, and 13 bases lay between the germline ends. This CDR3 is built from 14 residues. In DNA, the CDR3 is TGCGCCAGCAGTCACACACAGGGATCTTACGAGCAGTACTTC. Protein: CASSHTQGSYEQYF.